The present TCR beta chain was sequenced within a study of blood T cell repertoires in COVID-19 (dated by TCRdb to 2020 to 2022). Regarding the complete study: Samples from collaborators originated in the United States, Italy and Spain and spanned both the acute and convalescent phases of COVID-19. The repertoires were made available in a free public database intended to serve as a resource for research on the immune response to SARS-CoV-2. Where available, HLA class I and class II types were obtained from metadata supplied by the sample provider rather than from assay-based typing. Deeply sampled blood TCRbeta repertoires from subjects exposed to, actively infected with, or recovered from COVID-19 were included in the dataset. The prospective study material was composed of cDNA or gDNA derived from T cells, B-cell-depleted T cells, or PBMCs. The samples were drawn from two sources: the first 160 participants of the ongoing ImmuneRACE study, and some 1,300 subjects contributed by 6 global collaborators. Nearly every sample came with metadata listing a de-identified subject ID, COVID-19 status, age in years and sex.

This clone was counted between two and nine times. Its antigen is unknown. Per-base qualities were not stored, and no clone one base away is much larger. One collaborating source in Seattle enrolled patients while the patients were actively infected and followed the patients over time throughout the course of disease. Whole blood was collected in K2EDTA tubes by collaborating institutions according to the institutions' own protocols. Collaborator samples were shipped for TCRbeta analysis as frozen whole blood, isolated PBMCs, or DNA extracted from either sample type. TCRbeta CDR3 regions were amplified from genomic DNA by means of the immunoSEQ Assay, a bias-controlled multiplex PCR. Processing in the source paper ran as follows. Nucleated cell counts per sample were estimated from amplification of reference gene primers within the assay. To quantify the absolute abundance of each unique TCRbeta CDR3 rearrangement, sequence reads were collapsed and filtered. For each sample, productive Simpson clonality was calculated by taking the square root of Simpson's diversity index across productive rearrangements. The source is immuneACCESS, and TCRdb retained only in-frame sequences with V and J called. Part of the clones is not carried over; for the studies checked, unresolved V genes explain less than half of this, and the remainder is unexplained. The V and J calls and clone size are taken from that table; D and trimming were inferred from the DNA. The sample table contains approximately 170,000 clones; only one count was recorded for around 90% of them. The top ten clonotypes cover about 4.9% of the sample.

Results the study describes overall, beyond this receptor: The quantity of clinical and demographic metadata differed by source and by participant and was supplied without curation.

Material: peripheral blood. The sequence was collected from a man between 18 and 35 years old with COVID-19, enrolled during active disease.

The DNA is as follows: TGCGCCAGCAGCTTCCGGGACTCAGCCTACGAGCAGTACTTC. Translated, this gives CASSFRDSAYEQYF. This chain joins TRBV5-1 to TRBJ2-7; the best D guess is TRBD2, with 6 bases matching. Per the germline V gene, SGHRS is the CDR1 and YFSETQ is the CDR2. V and J lose 2 bases and 2 bases, and a span of 11 bases separates them. The CDR3 spans 14 residues, from the cysteine through the phenylalanine. This entry keeps only the CDR3 DNA: 42 bases, framed from base 1.